In this sample, the clone carrying this T cell receptor beta chain turned up once. This sample is part of a study of siplizumab effects on memory and regulatory T cells. Produced via immunoSEQ multiplex PCR; TCRdb's table is partial and in-frame only. The sample consists of around 100,000 clones, about 95% of them appearing once. The V and J ends lost 1 base and 9 bases respectively, with 7 bases between them. The CDR3 spans 12 residues. The germline V gene encodes CDR1 SGHTA and CDR2 FQGNSA. This receptor was obtained from a human donor in good health. The V gene is TRBV7-2, the J gene TRBJ2-1, with D possibly TRBD2 on 5 matching bases. The specimen sequenced was Tregs sorted from blood. The CDR3 reads CASSLVGGEQFF. The CDR3 DNA reads as TGTGCCAGCAGCTTAGTAGGAGGTGAGCAGTTCTTC. The full variable domain, completed using reference TRBV7-2 and TRBJ2-1, is GAGVSQSPSNKVTEKGKDVELRCDPISGHTALYWYRQSLGQGLEFLIYFQGNSAPDKSGLPSDRFSAERTGGSVSTLTIQRTQQEDSAVYLCASSLVGGEQFFGPGTRLTVL.